This T cell receptor beta chain was profiled in a study of graft-versus-host responses after intestinal transplantation. About the study: Every transplant recipient was induced with anti-thymocyte globulin, then maintained on tacrolimus and steroids for two to three years.

The germline CDR1 and CDR2 sequences are MGHDK and SYGVNS. CDR3 length: 14 amino acids. Trimming removed 8 bases from V and 1 base from J; junction bases left unmatched: 4. Study-wide points: Analysis identified GvH clones in recipient marrow, with some appearing first in ileum or blood.

Sequenced by immunoSEQ multiplex PCR; TCRdb stores in-frame clones only, minus some. The data hold tens of thousands of clones, with roughly 87% observed a single time. Regarding this clone: The antigen is unknown.

The source is a human patient who received an intestinal transplant, so some T cells may come from the graft donor. The V and J genes are TRBV25-1 and TRBJ1-3; 8 nucleotides align to TRBD1. Source: PBMCs, taken around 68 days after intestinal transplantation. The CDR3 reads CASGDRFSGNTIYF. The CDR3 DNA reads TGTGCCAGCGGGGACAGGTTTTCTGGAAACACCATATATTTT.